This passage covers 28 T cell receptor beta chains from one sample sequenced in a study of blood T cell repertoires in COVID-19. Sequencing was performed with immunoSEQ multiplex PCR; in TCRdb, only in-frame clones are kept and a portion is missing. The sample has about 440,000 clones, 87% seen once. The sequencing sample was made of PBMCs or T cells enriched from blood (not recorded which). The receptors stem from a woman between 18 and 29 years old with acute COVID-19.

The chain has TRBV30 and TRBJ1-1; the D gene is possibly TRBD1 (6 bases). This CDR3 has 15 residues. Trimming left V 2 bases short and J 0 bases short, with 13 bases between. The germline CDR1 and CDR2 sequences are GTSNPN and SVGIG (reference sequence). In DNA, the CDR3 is TGTGCCTGGAGTCCCCTCAGGGGAATGAACACTGAAGCTTTCTTT. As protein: CAWSPLRGMNTEAFF.

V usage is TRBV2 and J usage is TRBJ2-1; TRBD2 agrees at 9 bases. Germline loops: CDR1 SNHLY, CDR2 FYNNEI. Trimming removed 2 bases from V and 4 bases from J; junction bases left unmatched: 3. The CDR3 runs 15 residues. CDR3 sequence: CASSELAGLYNEQFF. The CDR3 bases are TGTGCCAGCAGTGAACTAGCGGGACTTTACAATGAGCAGTTCTTC.

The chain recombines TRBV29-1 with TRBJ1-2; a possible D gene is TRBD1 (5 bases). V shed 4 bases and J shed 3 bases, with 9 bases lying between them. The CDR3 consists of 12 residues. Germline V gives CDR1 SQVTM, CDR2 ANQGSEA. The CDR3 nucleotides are TGCAGCGTTGTAGAGACAGACTATGGCTACACCTTC. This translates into CSVVETDYGYTF.

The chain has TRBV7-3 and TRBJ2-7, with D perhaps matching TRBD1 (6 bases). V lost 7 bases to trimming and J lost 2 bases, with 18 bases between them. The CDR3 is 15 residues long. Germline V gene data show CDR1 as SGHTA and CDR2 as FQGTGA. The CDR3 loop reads CASIPTGAPTYEQYF. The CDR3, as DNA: TGTGCCAGCATTCCGACAGGAGCCCCTACCTACGAGCAGTACTTC.

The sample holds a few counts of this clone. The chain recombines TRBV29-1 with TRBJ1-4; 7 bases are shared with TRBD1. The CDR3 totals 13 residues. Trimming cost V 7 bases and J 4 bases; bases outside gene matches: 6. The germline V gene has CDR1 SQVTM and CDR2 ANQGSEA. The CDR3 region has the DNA TGCAGCGCTGAGGGACAGCGTAATGAAAAACTGTTTTTT. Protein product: CSAEGQRNEKLFF.

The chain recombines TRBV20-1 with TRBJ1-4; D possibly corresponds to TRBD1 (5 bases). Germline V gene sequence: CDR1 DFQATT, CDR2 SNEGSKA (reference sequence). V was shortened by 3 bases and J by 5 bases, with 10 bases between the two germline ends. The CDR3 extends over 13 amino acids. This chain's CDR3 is CSASGAGNEKLFF. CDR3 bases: TGCAGTGCTAGTGGGGCAGGGAATGAAAAACTGTTTTTT.

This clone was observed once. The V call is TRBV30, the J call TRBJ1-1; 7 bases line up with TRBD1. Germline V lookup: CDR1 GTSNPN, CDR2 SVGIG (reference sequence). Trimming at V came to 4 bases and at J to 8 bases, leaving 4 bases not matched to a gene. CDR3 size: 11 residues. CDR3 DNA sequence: TGTGCCTGGACACAGGGGCGCGAAGCTTTCTTT. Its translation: CAWTQGREAFF.

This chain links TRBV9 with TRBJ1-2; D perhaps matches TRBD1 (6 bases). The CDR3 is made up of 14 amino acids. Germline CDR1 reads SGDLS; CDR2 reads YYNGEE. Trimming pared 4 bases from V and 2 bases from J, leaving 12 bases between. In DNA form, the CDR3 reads TGTGCCAGCAGCCCTTTACAGGGAAACTATGGCTACACCTTC. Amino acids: CASSPLQGNYGYTF.

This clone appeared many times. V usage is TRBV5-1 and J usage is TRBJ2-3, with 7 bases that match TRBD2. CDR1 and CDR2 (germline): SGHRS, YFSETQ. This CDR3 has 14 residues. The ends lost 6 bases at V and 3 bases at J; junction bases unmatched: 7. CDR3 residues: CASKPGGGTDTQYF. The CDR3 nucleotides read TGCGCCAGCAAACCGGGAGGTGGAACAGATACGCAGTATTTT.

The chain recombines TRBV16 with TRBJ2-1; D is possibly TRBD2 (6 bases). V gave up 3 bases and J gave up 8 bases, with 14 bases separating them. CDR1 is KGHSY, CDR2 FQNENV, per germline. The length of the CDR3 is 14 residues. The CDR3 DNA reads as TGTGCCAGCAGCCACTTGATCGGGGGTTATGAGCAGTTCTTC. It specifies CASSHLIGGYEQFF.

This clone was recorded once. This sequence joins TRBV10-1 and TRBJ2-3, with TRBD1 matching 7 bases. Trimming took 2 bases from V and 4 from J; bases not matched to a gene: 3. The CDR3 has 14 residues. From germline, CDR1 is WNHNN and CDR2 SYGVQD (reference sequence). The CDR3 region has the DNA TGCGCCAGCAGTGAGAGACAGGGCCCAGATACGCAGTATTTT. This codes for CASSERQGPDTQYF.

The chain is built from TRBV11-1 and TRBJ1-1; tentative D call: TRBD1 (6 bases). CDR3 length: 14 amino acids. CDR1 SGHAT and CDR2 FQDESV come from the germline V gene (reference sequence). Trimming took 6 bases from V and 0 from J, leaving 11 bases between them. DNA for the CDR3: TGTGCCAGCAGATCCGACAGGCTGAACACTGAAGCTTTCTTT. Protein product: CASRSDRLNTEAFF.

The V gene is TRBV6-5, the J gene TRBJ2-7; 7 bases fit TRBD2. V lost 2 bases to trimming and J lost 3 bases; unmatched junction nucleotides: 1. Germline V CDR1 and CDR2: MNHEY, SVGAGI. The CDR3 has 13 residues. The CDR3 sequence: CASSYGEGYEQYF. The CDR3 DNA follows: TGTGCCAGCAGTTACGGGGAGGGCTACGAGCAGTACTTC.

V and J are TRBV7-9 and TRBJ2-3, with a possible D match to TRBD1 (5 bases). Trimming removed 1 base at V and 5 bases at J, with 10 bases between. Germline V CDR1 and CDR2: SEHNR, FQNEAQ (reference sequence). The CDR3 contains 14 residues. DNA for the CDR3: TGTGCCAGCAGCTTAGGGGGCTTCGAAGATACGCAGTATTTT. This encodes CASSLGGFEDTQYF.

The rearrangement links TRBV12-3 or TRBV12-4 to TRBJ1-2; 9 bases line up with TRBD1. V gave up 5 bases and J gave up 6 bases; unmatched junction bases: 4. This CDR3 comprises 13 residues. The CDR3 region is CASSVRDRDGYTF. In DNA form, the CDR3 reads TGTGCCAGCAGTGTCCGGGACAGGGATGGCTACACCTTC.

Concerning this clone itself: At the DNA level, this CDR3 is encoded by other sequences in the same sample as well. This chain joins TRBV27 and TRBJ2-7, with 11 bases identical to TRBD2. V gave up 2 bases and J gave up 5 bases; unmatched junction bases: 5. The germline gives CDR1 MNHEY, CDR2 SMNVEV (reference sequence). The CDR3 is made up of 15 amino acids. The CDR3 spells CASSLTSGSFHEQYF. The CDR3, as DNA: TGTGCCAGCAGTTTAACTAGCGGGAGCTTCCACGAGCAGTACTTC.

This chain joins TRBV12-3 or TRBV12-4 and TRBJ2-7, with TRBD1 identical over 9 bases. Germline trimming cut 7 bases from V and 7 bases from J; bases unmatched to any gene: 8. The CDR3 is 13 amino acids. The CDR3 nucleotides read TGTGCCAGCATCCTACAGGGGGCTAAGGAGCAGTACTTC. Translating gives CASILQGAKEQYF.

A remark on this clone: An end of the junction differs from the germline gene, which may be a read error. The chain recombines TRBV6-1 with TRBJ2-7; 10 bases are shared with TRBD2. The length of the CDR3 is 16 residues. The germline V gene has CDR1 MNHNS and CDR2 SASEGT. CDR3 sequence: CASSDGAPASGRSSHF. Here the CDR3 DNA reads TGTGCCAGCAGTGACGGGGCACCCGCTAGCGGGAGAAGCTCACACTTC.

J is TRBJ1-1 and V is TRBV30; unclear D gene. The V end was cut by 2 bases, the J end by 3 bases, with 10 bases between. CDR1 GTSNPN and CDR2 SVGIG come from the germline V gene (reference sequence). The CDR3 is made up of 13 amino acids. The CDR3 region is CAWSRERDTEAFF. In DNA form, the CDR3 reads TGTGCCTGGAGTCGGGAGAGGGACACTGAAGCTTTCTTT.

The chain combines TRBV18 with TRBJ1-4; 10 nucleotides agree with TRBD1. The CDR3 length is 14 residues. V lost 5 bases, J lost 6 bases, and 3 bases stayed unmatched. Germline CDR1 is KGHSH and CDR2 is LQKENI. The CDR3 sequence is CASSWTGGDEKLFF. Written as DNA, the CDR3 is TGTGCCAGCTCATGGACAGGGGGTGATGAAAAACTGTTTTTT.

This CDR3 is CASSPQLAGIYEQYF. In DNA form, the CDR3 reads TGTGCCAGCAGCCCCCAGCTAGCGGGGATATACGAGCAGTACTTC. The chain links TRBV9 to TRBJ2-7, with 9 bases matching TRBD2. The V gene's germline CDR1 is SGDLS and CDR2 YYNGEE. This CDR3 has 15 amino acids. V gave up 4 bases and J gave up 4 bases; unmatched junction bases: 9.

Written as DNA, the CDR3 is TGTGCCAGCAGTTTACTAGCGGGAGATCACAATGAGCAGTTCTTC. Protein: CASSLLAGDHNEQFF. The genes are TRBV28 and TRBJ2-1, with 10 bases lining up with TRBD2. CDR1 MDHEN and CDR2 SYDVKM come from the germline V gene. After removal of 2 bases from V and 5 bases from J, the junction contained 3 bases not matched to a gene. The CDR3 covers 15 residues.

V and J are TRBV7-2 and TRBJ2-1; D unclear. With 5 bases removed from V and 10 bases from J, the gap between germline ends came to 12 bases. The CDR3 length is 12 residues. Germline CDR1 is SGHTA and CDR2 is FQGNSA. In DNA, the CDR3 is TGTGCCAGCAGCGTCACCTCTAGGGAGCAGTTCTTC. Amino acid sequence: CASSVTSREQFF.

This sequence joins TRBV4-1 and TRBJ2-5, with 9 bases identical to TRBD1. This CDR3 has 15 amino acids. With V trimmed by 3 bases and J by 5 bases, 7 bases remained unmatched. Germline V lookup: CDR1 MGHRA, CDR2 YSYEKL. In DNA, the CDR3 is TGCGCCAGCAGCCATCCACAGGGGGCCGGGGAGACCCAGTACTTC. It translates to CASSHPQGAGETQYF.

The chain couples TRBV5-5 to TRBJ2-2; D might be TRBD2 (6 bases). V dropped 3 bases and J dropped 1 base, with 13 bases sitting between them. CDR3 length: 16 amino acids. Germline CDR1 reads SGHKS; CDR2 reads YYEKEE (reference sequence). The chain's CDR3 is CASSSSRGWNTGELFF. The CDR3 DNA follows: TGTGCCAGCAGCTCTTCCCGGGGGTGGAACACCGGGGAGCTGTTTTTT.

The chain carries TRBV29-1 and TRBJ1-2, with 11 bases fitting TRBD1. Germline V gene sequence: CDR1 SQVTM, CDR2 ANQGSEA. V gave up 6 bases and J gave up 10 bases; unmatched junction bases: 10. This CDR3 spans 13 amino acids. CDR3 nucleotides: TGCAGCGTACCCCCCGGGACAGGGGGTATCTACACCTTC. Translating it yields CSVPPGTGGIYTF.

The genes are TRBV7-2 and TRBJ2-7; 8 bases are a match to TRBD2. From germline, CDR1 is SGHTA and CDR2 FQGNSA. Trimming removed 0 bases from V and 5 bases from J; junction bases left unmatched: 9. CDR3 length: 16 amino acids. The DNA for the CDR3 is TGTGCCAGCAGCTTAGCGGGTGGAGCGGGAGTACACGAGCAGTACTTC. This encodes CASSLAGGAGVHEQYF.

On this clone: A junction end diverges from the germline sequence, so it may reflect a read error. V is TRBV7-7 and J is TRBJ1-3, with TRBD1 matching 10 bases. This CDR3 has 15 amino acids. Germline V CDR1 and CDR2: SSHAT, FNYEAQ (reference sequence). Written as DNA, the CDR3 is TGTGCTAGCAGCCGGGACAGGGGTTATGGAAACACCATATATTTT. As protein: CASSRDRGYGNTIYF.